Presented here are 19 T cell receptor beta chains from one specimen sequenced in a study of T cells in Graves' hyperthyroidism and ophthalmopathy. Amplification of TCR beta CDR3 regions used RNA as the template. Researchers ran a first-round RT-PCR on the TCR CDR3 using the HTBI primer set. Each CDR3 protein gets one entry after TCRdb re-called the multiplex PCR reads with MiXCR. The sample lists hundreds of thousands of distinct CDR3 sequences, around 21% seen once, with roughly 30% in the top ten. The sample taken for sequencing was blood. All receptors come from a young man with Graves' ophthalmopathy.

The rearrangement uses TRBV4-1 and TRBJ2-3, with 7 bases lining up with TRBD2. V was pared by 2 bases and J by 0 bases, with 2 bases of the junction left unmatched. Germline V gene sequence: CDR1 MGHRA, CDR2 YSYEKL. CDR3 length equals 15 residues. CDR3 in DNA: TGCGCCAGCAGCCAAACAGCGGGGAGCACAGATACGCAGTATTTT. Translated: CASSQTAGSTDTQYF.

This clonotype was counted ten times or more. The V call is TRBV6-2 or TRBV6-3, the J call TRBJ2-7, with 7 nucleotides matching TRBD2. The CDR3 sequence is 16 residues long. V lost 5 bases, J lost 7 bases, and 17 bases stayed unmatched. Germline CDR1 is MNHEY and CDR2 is SVGEGT. DNA for the CDR3: TGTGCCAGCAGTCCGAAAAAGCGGGGCTTCGCGGGAGAGCAGTACTTC. Protein product: CASSPKKRGFAGEQYF.

This clonotype was seen at least ten times. The chain combines TRBV18 with TRBJ2-1, with TRBD2 matching over 11 bases. The CDR3 is made up of 15 amino acids. V dropped 8 bases and J dropped 7; count of bases not matched to a gene: 10. In germline, CDR1 is KGHSH, CDR2 LQKENI. This chain's CDR3 is CASSPTSGRGNEQFF. CDR3 nucleotides: TGTGCCAGCAGCCCTACTAGCGGGAGAGGGAATGAGCAGTTCTTC.

This clonotype was observed a few times. V usage is TRBV30 and J usage is TRBJ2-4; the D gene is possibly TRBD1 (5 bases). CDR3 length: 13 residues. Trimming took 5 bases from V and 0 from J, leaving 8 bases between them. From germline, CDR1 is GTSNPN and CDR2 SVGIG (reference sequence). CDR3 DNA: TGTGCCTGGGAGACAGTAGCCAAAAACATTCAGTACTTC. Translating gives CAWETVAKNIQYF.

As for this clonotype: An end of the junction differs from the germline gene, which may be a read error. This chain links TRBV28 with TRBJ1-1, with D uncertain. The CDR3 has 14 residues. The germline CDR1 and CDR2 sequences are MDHEN and SYDVKM. This CDR3 reads CAGSLFGREEGAFF. CDR3 in DNA: TGTGCCGGCAGTTTATTTGGACGGGAGGAGGGCGCTTTCTTT.

This clonotype occurred a few times. The chain's CDR3 is CASSFQDSLSGANVLTF. CDR3 nucleotides: TGTGCCAGCAGCTTCCAAGACAGCCTCTCTGGGGCCAACGTCCTGACTTTC. The V and J genes are TRBV7-2 and TRBJ2-6; a weak D match, TRBD1 (5 bases). Germline V gene data show CDR1 as SGHTA and CDR2 as FQGNSA. The CDR3 contains 17 residues. V lost 3 bases and J lost 0, with 12 bases in between.

The sample holds many counts of this clonotype. The chain employs TRBV11-2 and TRBJ2-7, with D possibly matching TRBD2 (6 bases). V lost 1 base and J 2 bases, leaving 9 bases between the germline ends. The CDR3 runs 14 residues. Germline CDR1 is SGHAT and CDR2 is FQNNGV. The CDR3 sequence: CASSLARLAYEQYF. The CDR3 DNA is TGTGCCAGCAGCTTAGCCCGACTAGCCTACGAGCAGTACTTC.

V is TRBV30 and J is TRBJ1-2; 10 bases fit TRBD1. The J segment lost 7 bases and the V segment lost 4 bases, leaving 6 bases of the junction unmatched. CDR1 and CDR2 (germline): GTSNPN, SVGIG (reference sequence). The CDR3 contains 13 residues. Here the CDR3 DNA reads TGTGCCTGGACTGGGACAGGGGCTGGTGGCTACACCTTC. Translating gives CAWTGTGAGGYTF.

This clonotype was observed many times. The rearrangement joins TRBV12-3 or TRBV12-4 to TRBJ1-1; D remains ambiguous. The CDR3 totals 14 residues. V lost 8 bases, J lost 0 bases, and 13 bases lay in between. Here the CDR3 DNA reads TGTGCCAGCGGAACAGAGATCATGAACACTGAAGCTTTCTTT. It encodes CASGTEIMNTEAFF.

V gene TRBV6-1 combines with J gene TRBJ2-2, with D tentatively TRBD2 (6 bases). CDR1 MNHNS and CDR2 SASEGT come from the germline V gene. The CDR3 is 14 residues long. V shed 7 bases and J shed 6 bases, with 15 bases lying between them. CDR3 sequence (DNA): TGTGCCAGCACTACAGGAGGGTACCCCGGGGAGCTGTTTTTT. It translates to CASTTGGYPGELFF.

This clonotype appeared many times. In DNA, the CDR3 is TGTGCCAGCAGTGGACTAGCGGGATTCAACGAGCAGTACTTC. Translating gives CASSGLAGFNEQYF. The chain has TRBV6-1 and TRBJ2-7; 11 nucleotides line up with TRBD2. This CDR3 comprises 14 residues. Germline-derived CDR1 and CDR2 are MNHNS and SASEGT. V gave up 4 bases and J gave up 5 bases; unmatched junction bases: 4.

The chain employs TRBV5-5 and TRBJ1-5, with a tentative D call TRBD1 (6 bases). This CDR3 spans 13 amino acids. The germline gives CDR1 SGHKS, CDR2 YYEKEE (reference sequence). V lost 4 bases and J lost 5, with 10 bases in between. The CDR3 region is CASSRRGDQPQHF. In DNA, the CDR3 is TGTGCCAGCAGCCGGAGGGGGGATCAGCCCCAGCATTTT.

There are a few counts of this clonotype. The chain couples TRBV28 to TRBJ1-2, with 8 positions matching TRBD1. V shed 2 bases and J 5 bases; nucleotides not matched to a gene: 10. The CDR3 runs to 16 residues. CDR1 MDHEN and CDR2 SYDVKM come from the germline V gene. The CDR3 sequence is CASSLLGQGASYGYTF. The CDR3 nucleotides are TGTGCCAGCAGTTTACTTGGCCAGGGGGCGAGTTATGGCTACACCTTC.

This clonotype was detected many times. The chain links TRBV11-2 to TRBJ1-2; TRBD1 might be the D (5 bases). Trimming took 0 bases from V and 8 from J, leaving 16 bases between them. The CDR3 runs 15 residues. The germline CDR1 and CDR2 sequences are SGHAT and FQNNGV. In DNA, the CDR3 is TGTGCCAGCAGCTTAGAGCGGTCAGGGCTCCGGGGCTACACCTTC. Translation gives CASSLERSGLRGYTF.

This clonotype showed up many times. V usage is TRBV28 and J usage is TRBJ1-4; 8 nucleotides agree with TRBD1. The J segment lost 8 bases and the V segment lost 4 bases, leaving 6 bases of the junction unmatched. Looked up from germline, CDR1 is MDHEN and CDR2 is SYDVKM. The CDR3 is 14 amino acids. CDR3 loop: CASSSGQGGEKLFF. Here the CDR3 DNA reads TGTGCCAGCAGTTCAGGACAGGGAGGGGAAAAACTGTTTTTT.

The chain combines TRBV4-1 with TRBJ1-3, with D unresolved. The CDR3 has 12 amino acids. Germline lookup yields CDR1 MGHRA and CDR2 YSYEKL. Deletions cut 1 base from V and 10 bases from J, with 8 bases between. The CDR3 reads CASSQVGGTIYF. As DNA, the CDR3 is TGCGCCAGCAGCCAAGTGGGTGGAACCATATATTTT.

Many counts were recorded for this clonotype. The V and J genes are TRBV11-2 and TRBJ2-2; possible D gene TRBD1, 6 bases. Trimming removed 4 bases from V and 5 bases from J, with 11 bases in between. The CDR3 is 14 amino acids. CDR1 and CDR2 (germline): SGHAT, FQNNGV. The CDR3 sequence is CASSSLTGTGELFF. As DNA, the CDR3 is TGTGCCAGCAGCTCTTTGACAGGAACCGGGGAGCTGTTTTTT.

The chain recombines TRBV20-1 with TRBJ2-3; 8 bases match TRBD2. This CDR3 has 13 amino acids. CDR1 and CDR2 from the germline V gene are DFQATT and SNEGSKA (reference sequence). CDR3 DNA: TGCAGGCTAGCGACTAGCGTGGGGGATACGCAGTATTTT. It encodes CRLATSVGDTQYF.

This rearrangement joins TRBV4-1 to TRBJ1-2; possibly TRBD1 for D (5 bases). V was shortened by 0 bases and J by 6 bases, with 17 bases between the two germline ends. The CDR3 consists of 16 residues. CDR1 is MGHRA, CDR2 YSYEKL, per germline. CDR3 residues: CASSQDAGPGMNGYTF. For the CDR3, the DNA is TGCGCCAGCAGCCAAGATGCGGGACCGGGTATGAATGGCTACACCTTC.